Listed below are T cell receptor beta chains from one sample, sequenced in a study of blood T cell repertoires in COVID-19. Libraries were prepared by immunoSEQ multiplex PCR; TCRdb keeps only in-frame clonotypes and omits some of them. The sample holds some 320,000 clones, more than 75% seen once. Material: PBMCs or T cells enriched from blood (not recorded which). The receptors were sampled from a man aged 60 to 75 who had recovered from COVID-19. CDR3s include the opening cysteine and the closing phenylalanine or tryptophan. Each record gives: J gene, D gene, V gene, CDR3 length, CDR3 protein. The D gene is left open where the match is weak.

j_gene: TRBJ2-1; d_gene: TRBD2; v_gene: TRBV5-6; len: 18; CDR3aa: CASSYRTSGSRQYNEQFF
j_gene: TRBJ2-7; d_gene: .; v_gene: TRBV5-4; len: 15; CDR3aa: CASSLDRILGDEQYF
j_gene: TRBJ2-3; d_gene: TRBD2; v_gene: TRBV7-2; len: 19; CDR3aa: CASRVRGTSGTASTDTQYF
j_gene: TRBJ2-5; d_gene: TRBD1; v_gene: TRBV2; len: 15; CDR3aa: CASSDWTGLRETQYF
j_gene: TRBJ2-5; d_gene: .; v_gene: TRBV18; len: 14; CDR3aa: CASSPPTGVETQYF
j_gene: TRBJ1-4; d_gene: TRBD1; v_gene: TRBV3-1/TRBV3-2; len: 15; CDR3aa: CASSHRDRGDEKLFF
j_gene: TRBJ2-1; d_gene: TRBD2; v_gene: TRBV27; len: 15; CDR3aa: CASSLGLAGGNEQFF
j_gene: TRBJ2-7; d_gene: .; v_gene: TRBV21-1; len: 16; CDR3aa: CASSKVYRISSYEQYF
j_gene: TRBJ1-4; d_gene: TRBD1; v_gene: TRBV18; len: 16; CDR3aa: CASSPAGQGHNEKLFF
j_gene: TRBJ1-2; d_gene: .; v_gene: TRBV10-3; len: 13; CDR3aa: CAISENREWGYTF
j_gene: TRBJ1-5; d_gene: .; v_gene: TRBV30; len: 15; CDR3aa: CAWSGAGKVNQPQHF